The 32 T cell receptor beta chains below all came from one sample that was sequenced in a study of T cells expressing NK-cell markers. Using the 5' RACE reads, TCRdb records one entry per CDR3 protein without DNA. This sample's clone table lists about 460,000 distinct CDR3 sequences. Material: blood T cells: a sorted CD56 or NKG2C T cell subset, CD4+ or CD8+ T cells, or bulk PBMC T cells (not recorded which). The receptors shown here come from a woman between 50 and 59 years old in good health.

The chain uses TRBV5-1 and TRBJ1-1; TCRdb's D call, TRBD1, is unchecked because there is no DNA. The CDR3 is 14 amino acids. CDR1 SGHRS and CDR2 YFSETQ come from the germline V gene. CDR3 sequence reads: CASSERAKNTEAFF.

The V and J genes are TRBV15 and TRBJ1-2. CDR3 size: 17 residues. Germline lookup yields CDR1 LNHNV and CDR2 YYDKDF (reference sequence). CDR3 protein: CATSRDVNLLDNYGYTF.

The chain carries TRBV7-9 and TRBJ2-3; absent DNA, TCRdb's TRBD2 call cannot be checked. Per the germline V gene, CDR1 is SEHNR and CDR2 is FQNEAQ (reference sequence). This CDR3 has 14 residues. CDR3 sequence reads: CASSQRRESNTQYF.

The V call is TRBV20-1, the J call TRBJ2-1; TCRdb's D gene call, TRBD2, goes unchecked for lack of DNA. CDR1 and CDR2 from the germline V gene are DFQATT and SNEGSKA (reference sequence). This CDR3 has 14 residues. The CDR3 reads CSASLAGGGNEQFF.

V is TRBV6-2 or TRBV6-3 and J is TRBJ2-1. Germline V CDR1 and CDR2: MNHEY, SVGEGT. The CDR3 runs 16 residues. The CDR3: CASSYSIGFPSGEQFF.

CDR3 loop: CASSALSTTNYGYTF. The chain joins TRBV2 to TRBJ1-2. The germline V gene has CDR1 SNHLY and CDR2 FYNNEI. The CDR3 extends over 15 amino acids.

The chain joins TRBV12-3 or TRBV12-4 to TRBJ1-1. CDR3 size: 13 residues. This chain's CDR3 is CASSRTRNTEAFF.

The J gene is TRBJ2-1, the V gene TRBV4-1; TCRdb gives TRBD2 as the D gene, but with no DNA this cannot be confirmed. CDR1 is MGHRA, CDR2 YSYEKL, per germline. This CDR3 contains 18 residues. CDR3 in amino acids: CASSHVGLANRSYNEQFF.

The gene calls are TRBV19 and TRBJ2-1; TCRdb calls TRBD1, which cannot be checked without DNA. Germline lookup yields CDR1 LNHDA and CDR2 SQIVND (reference sequence). There are 14 residues in the CDR3. The CDR3 region is CASMVGDGHNEQFF.

This sequence joins TRBV12-3 or TRBV12-4 and TRBJ1-4; TCRdb gives TRBD1 as the D gene, but with no DNA this cannot be confirmed. The CDR3 consists of 14 residues. The CDR3 reads CASSTGQARGELFF.

This rearrangement joins TRBV27 to TRBJ2-1. This CDR3 spans 13 amino acids. Germline V CDR1 and CDR2: MNHEY, SMNVEV (reference sequence). CDR3 loop: CASSLMGNNEQFF.

V gene TRBV5-5 combines with J gene TRBJ1-5. This CDR3 is 14 amino acids long. Germline V CDR1 and CDR2: SGHKS, YYEKEE (reference sequence). The CDR3 protein is CASSAQDSNQPQHF.

The V and J genes are TRBV7-9 and TRBJ2-7; TCRdb returns TRBD2, unconfirmable since there is no DNA. Germline CDR1 reads SEHNR; CDR2 reads FQNEAQ (reference sequence). The CDR3 is 17 residues long. The CDR3 spells CASSLGGVAGETYEQYF.

The J gene is TRBJ2-1, the V gene TRBV5-1; TCRdb's D call, TRBD1, is unchecked because there is no DNA. CDR1 and CDR2 (germline): SGHRS, YFSETQ. This CDR3 contains 13 residues. This CDR3 reads CASMAGNRNEQFF.

This chain's CDR3 is CASSQSPGVRTDTQYF. The chain joins TRBV3-1 to TRBJ2-3; the TRBD2 assignment by TCRdb is unverifiable without DNA. Germline CDR1 and CDR2: LGHDT and YNNKEL (reference sequence). CDR3 size: 16 residues.

J is TRBJ2-1 and V is TRBV12-5; there is no DNA to check the TCRdb D call of TRBD2. Germline lookup yields CDR1 LGHNT and CDR2 FRNRAP. The CDR3 contains 16 residues. The CDR3: CASGLGLAGRYNEQFF.

CDR3 region: CATSREGGRRQSSEKLFF. V is TRBV15 and J is TRBJ1-4; TCRdb lists TRBD1, though no DNA is available to test this call. Looked up from germline, CDR1 is LNHNV and CDR2 is YYDKDF (reference sequence). This CDR3 is built from 18 residues.

The genes are TRBV10-2 and TRBJ1-4; the D gene TCRdb calls, TRBD1, cannot be checked with no DNA. CDR1 is WSHSY, CDR2 SAAADI, per germline. The CDR3 is 13 amino acids. CDR3 loop: CASRDRGREKLFF.

The CDR3 here is CASPGQPNTEAFF. The V call is TRBV18, the J call TRBJ1-1; checking the TCRdb D call of TRBD1 is not possible without DNA. Germline-derived CDR1 and CDR2 are KGHSH and LQKENI. The CDR3 loop spans 13 amino acids.

The gene calls are TRBV9 and TRBJ2-5. CDR3 size: 16 residues. Per germline, CDR1 SGDLS and CDR2 YYNGEE. The CDR3 spells CASSVGGHPDQETQYF.

The J gene is TRBJ2-7, the V gene TRBV5-1; TCRdb indicates TRBD2, and absent DNA this call remains unverified. The CDR3 extends over 14 amino acids. Germline V gene sequence: CDR1 SGHRS, CDR2 YFSETQ. CDR3 in amino acids: CASSFTLLSYEQYF.

The V call is TRBV7-9, the J call TRBJ1-1; TCRdb's D call, TRBD1, is unchecked because there is no DNA. The CDR3 has 16 amino acids. The germline V gene encodes CDR1 SEHNR and CDR2 FQNEAQ (reference sequence). This CDR3 reads CASITKKGTVNTEAFF.

The chain is built from TRBV13 and TRBJ2-2; no DNA is available, so the TRBD2 call from TCRdb remains unchecked. This CDR3 spans 17 amino acids. CDR1 is PRHDT and CDR2 is FYEKMQ in the germline V gene (reference sequence). This chain's CDR3 is CASSLLAGDLYTGELFF.

The J gene is TRBJ2-2, the V gene TRBV10-3; TCRdb selects TRBD2, and the lack of DNA leaves this call unchecked. Germline CDR1 is ENHRY and CDR2 is SYGVKD. The CDR3 length is 13 residues. CDR3 protein: CAAAAGSPGELFF.

The V gene is TRBV6-1, the J gene TRBJ1-2; TCRdb designates TRBD1, a call that cannot be tested without DNA. From germline, CDR1 is MNHNS and CDR2 SASEGT. The CDR3 has 14 amino acids. CDR3 region: CASGLGTGDYGYTF.

The chain has TRBV20-1 and TRBJ1-3; with no DNA, the TCRdb D assignment of TRBD1 cannot be verified. CDR1 is DFQATT and CDR2 is SNEGSKA in the germline V gene (reference sequence). The CDR3 has 12 amino acids. The CDR3 sequence: CSATGGENTIYF.

V is TRBV12-3 or TRBV12-4 and J is TRBJ2-4; the D gene TCRdb calls, TRBD1, cannot be checked with no DNA. This CDR3 comprises 14 residues. CDR3 in amino acids: CASSLRGTGNIQYF.

This chain joins TRBV7-8 and TRBJ1-5; the D call of TRBD1 rests on TCRdb alone, since no DNA is present to check it. This CDR3 is 15 amino acids long. The V gene's germline CDR1 is SGHVS and CDR2 FQNEAQ. The CDR3: CASSLFPPNNQPQHF.

The chain recombines TRBV20-1 with TRBJ2-5. Germline assignment: CDR1 DFQATT and CDR2 SNEGSKA (reference sequence). This CDR3 spans 11 amino acids. The CDR3 is CSARESVDQYF.

This chain joins TRBV11-3 and TRBJ1-1. CDR3 length: 13 residues. Germline CDR1 and CDR2: SGHNT and YENEEA. The CDR3 sequence: CASSTYRNTEAFF.

The chain recombines TRBV5-1 with TRBJ2-2. The CDR3 consists of 12 residues. Germline V gene data show CDR1 as SGHRS and CDR2 as YFSETQ. The CDR3: CASSLTGGELFF.

The rearrangement links TRBV20-1 to TRBJ1-5. Germline assignment: CDR1 DFQATT and CDR2 SNEGSKA (reference sequence). The length of the CDR3 is 14 residues. CDR3 loop: CSARERRLNQPQHF.